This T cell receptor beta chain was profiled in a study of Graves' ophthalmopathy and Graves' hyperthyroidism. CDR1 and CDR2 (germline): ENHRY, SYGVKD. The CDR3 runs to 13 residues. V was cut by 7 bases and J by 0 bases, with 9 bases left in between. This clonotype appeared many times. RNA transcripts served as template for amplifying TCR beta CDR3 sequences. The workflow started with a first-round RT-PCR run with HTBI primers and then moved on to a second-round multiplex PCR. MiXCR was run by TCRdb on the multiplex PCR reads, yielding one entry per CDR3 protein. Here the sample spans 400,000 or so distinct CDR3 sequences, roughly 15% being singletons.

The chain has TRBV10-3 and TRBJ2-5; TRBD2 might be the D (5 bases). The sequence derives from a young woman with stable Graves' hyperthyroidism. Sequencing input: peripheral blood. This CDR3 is CAINSGNQETQYF. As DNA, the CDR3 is TGTGCCATCAATTCGGGAAACCAAGAGACCCAGTACTTC.